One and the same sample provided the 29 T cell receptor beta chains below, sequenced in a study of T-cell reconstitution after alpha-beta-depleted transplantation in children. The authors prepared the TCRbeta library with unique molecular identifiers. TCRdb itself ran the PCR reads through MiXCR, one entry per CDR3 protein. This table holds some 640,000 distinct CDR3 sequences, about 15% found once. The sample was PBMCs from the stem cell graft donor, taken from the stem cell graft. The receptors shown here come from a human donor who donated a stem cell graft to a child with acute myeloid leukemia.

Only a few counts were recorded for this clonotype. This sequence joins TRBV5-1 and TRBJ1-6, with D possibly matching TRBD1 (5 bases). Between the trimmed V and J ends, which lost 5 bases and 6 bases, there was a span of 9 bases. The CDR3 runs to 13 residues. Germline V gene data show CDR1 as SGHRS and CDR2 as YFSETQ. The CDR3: CASRTEVNSPLHF. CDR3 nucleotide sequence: TGCGCCAGCAGGACAGAGGTTAATTCACCCCTCCACTTT.

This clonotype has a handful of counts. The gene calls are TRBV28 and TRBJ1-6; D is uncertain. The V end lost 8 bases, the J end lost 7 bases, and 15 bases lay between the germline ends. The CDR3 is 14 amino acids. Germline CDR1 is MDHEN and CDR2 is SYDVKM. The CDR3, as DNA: TGTGCCAGCGGAACGGGAGGCCCAAATTCACCCCTCCACTTT. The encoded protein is CASGTGGPNSPLHF.

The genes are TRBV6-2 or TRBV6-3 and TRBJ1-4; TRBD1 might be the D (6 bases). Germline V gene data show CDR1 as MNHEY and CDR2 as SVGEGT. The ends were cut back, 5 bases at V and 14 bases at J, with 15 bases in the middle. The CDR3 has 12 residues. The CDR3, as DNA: TGTGCCAGCAGTCAGGGGACCTTAGGGCTGTTTTTT. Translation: CASSQGTLGLFF.

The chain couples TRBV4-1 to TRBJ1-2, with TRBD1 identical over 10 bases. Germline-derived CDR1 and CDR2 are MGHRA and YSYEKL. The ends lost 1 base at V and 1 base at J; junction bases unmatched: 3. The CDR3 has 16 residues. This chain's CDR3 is CASSQAGQGINYGYTF. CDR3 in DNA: TGCGCCAGCAGCCAAGCGGGACAGGGGATTAACTATGGCTACACCTTC.

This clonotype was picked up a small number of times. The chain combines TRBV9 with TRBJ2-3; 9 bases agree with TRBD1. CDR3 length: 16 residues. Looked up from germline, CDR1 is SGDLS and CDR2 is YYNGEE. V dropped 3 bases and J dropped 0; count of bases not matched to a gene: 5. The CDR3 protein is CASSARTGVSTDTQYF. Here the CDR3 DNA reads TGTGCCAGCAGCGCCCGGACAGGGGTAAGCACAGATACGCAGTATTTT.

The CDR3 here is CARSPGTEQYF. CDR3 bases: TGTGCCAGGAGCCCTGGAACCGAGCAGTACTTC. V gene TRBV7-9 combines with J gene TRBJ2-7; unclear D gene. CDR3 size: 11 residues. With 9 bases removed from V and 6 bases from J, the gap between germline ends came to 12 bases. Germline CDR1 SEHNR, CDR2 FQNEAQ (reference sequence).

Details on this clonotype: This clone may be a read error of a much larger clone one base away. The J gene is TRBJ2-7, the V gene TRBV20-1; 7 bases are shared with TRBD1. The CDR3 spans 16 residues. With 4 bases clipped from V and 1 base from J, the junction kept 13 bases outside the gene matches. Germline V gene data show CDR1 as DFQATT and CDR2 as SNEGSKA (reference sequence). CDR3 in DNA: TGCAGTGCTACAGATCCCGGACAGGCCTTATCCTACGAGCAGTACTTC. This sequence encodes CSATDPGQALSYEQYF.

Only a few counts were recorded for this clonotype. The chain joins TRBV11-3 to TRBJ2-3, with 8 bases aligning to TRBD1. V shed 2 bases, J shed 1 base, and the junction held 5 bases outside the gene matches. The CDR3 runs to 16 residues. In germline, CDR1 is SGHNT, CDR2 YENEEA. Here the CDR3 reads CASSLSPGQGTDTQYF. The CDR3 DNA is TGTGCCAGCAGCTTATCGCCGGGACAGGGCACAGATACGCAGTATTTT.

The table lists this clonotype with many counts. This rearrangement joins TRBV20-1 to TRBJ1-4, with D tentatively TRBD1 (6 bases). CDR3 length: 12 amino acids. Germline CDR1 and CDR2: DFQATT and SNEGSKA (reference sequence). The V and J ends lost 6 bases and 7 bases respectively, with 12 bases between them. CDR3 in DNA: TGCAGTGCAGTAGGACAGACTGAAAAACTGTTTTTT. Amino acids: CSAVGQTEKLFF.

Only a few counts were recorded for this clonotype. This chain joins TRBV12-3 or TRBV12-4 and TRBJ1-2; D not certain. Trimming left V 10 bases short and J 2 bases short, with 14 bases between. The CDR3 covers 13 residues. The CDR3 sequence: CAIQNIVNYGYTF. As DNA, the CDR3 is TGTGCCATTCAAAACATCGTAAACTATGGCTACACCTTC.

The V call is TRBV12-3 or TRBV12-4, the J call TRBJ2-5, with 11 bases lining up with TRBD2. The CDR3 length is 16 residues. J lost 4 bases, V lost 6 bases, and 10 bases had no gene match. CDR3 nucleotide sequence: TGTGCCAGCAGCTTCAGACTAGCGGGGCTCGGAGAGACCCAGTACTTC. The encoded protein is CASSFRLAGLGETQYF.

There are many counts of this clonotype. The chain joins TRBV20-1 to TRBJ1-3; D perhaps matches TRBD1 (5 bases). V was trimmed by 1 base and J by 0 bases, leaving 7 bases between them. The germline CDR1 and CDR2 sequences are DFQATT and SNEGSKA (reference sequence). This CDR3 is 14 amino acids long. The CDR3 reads CSARAGGSGNTIYF. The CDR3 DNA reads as TGCAGTGCTAGAGCGGGGGGCTCTGGAAACACCATATATTTT.

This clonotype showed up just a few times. The CDR3: CASSFGPNIQYF. The CDR3 bases are TGTGCCAGCAGCTTCGGACCAAACATTCAGTACTTC. This sequence joins TRBV5-6 and TRBJ2-4; D is ambiguous. From germline, CDR1 is SGHDT and CDR2 YYEEEE. Trimming pared 2 bases from V and 6 bases from J, leaving 6 bases between. This CDR3 spans 12 amino acids.

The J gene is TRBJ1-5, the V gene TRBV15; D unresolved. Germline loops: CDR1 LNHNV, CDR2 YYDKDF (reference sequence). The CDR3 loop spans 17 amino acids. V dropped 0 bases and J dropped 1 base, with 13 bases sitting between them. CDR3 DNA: TGTGCCACCAGCAGAGATTCTCAGGCAGGAAGCAATCAGCCCCAGCATTTT. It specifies CATSRDSQAGSNQPQHF.

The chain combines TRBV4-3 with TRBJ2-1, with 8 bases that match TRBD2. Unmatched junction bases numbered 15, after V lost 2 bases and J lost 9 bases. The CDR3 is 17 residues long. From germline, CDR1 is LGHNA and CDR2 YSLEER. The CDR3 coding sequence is TGCGCCAGCAGCCAATATGCCGACGGGGGGGCCTATGGTGAGCAGTTCTTC. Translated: CASSQYADGGAYGEQFF.

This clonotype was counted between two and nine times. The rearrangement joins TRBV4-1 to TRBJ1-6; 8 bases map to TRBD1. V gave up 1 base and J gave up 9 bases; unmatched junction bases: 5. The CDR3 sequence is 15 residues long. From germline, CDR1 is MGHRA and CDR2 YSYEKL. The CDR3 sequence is CASSQADRVGSPLHF. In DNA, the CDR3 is TGCGCCAGCAGCCAAGCGGACAGGGTGGGTTCACCCCTCCACTTT.

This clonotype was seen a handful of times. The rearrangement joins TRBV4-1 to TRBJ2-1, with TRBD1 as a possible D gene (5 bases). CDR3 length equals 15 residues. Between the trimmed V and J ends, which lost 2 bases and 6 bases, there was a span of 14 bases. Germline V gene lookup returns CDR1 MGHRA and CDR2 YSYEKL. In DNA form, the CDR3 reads TGCGCCAGCAGCCAAAACCCTCCTGACAGCAATGAGCAGTTCTTC. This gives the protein CASSQNPPDSNEQFF.

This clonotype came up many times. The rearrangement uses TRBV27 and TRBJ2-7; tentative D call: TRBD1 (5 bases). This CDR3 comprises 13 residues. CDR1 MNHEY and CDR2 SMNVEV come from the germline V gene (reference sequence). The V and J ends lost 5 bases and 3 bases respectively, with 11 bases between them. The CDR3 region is CASSPYQGYEQYF. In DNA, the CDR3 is TGTGCCAGCAGTCCATATCAGGGCTACGAGCAGTACTTC.

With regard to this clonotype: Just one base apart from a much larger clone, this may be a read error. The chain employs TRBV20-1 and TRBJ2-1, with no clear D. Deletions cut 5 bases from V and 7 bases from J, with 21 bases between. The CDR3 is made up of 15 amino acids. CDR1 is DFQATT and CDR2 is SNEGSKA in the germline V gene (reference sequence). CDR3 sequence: CSALPSFRARNEQFF. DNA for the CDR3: TGCAGTGCTCTCCCCTCATTCAGAGCGCGGAATGAGCAGTTCTTC.

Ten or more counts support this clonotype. The CDR3 DNA reads TGTGCCAGCAGTTCAGTGGACAGGGAGAACCAAGAGACCCAGTACTTC. Protein sequence: CASSSVDRENQETQYF. The V call is TRBV6-2 or TRBV6-3, the J call TRBJ2-5; 8 bases are shared with TRBD1. The CDR3 is 16 amino acids. Unmatched junction bases numbered 7, after V lost 4 bases and J lost 0 bases. CDR1 and CDR2 (germline): MNHEY, SVGEGT.

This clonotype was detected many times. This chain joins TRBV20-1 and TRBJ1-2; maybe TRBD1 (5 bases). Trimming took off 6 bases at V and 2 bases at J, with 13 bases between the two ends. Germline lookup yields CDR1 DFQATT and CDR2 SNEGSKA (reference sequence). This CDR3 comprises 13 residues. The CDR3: CSAPPGGNYGYTF. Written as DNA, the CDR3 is TGCAGTGCCCCGCCGGGGGGAAACTATGGCTACACCTTC.

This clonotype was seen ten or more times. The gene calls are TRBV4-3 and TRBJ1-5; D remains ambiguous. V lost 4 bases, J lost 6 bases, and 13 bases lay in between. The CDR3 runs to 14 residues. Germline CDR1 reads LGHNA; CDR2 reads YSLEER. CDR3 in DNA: TGCGCCAGCAGCCCCCATAGCGGGATTCAGCCCCAGCATTTT. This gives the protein CASSPHSGIQPQHF.

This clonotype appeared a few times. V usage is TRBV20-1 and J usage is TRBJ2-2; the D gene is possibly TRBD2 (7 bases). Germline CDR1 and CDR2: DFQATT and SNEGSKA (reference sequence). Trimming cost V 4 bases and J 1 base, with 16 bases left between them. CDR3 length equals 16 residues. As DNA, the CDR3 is TGCAGTGCTACAGCTCCGGGGGGCAGGAACACCGGGGAGCTGTTTTTT. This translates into CSATAPGGRNTGELFF.

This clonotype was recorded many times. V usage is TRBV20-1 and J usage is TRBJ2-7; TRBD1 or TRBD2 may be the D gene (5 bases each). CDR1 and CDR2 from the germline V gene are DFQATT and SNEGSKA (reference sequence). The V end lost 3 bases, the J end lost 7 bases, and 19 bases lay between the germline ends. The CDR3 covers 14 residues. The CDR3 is CSASDGTSVWEQYV. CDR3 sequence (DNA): TGCAGTGCTAGCGACGGGACCAGCGTTTGGGAGCAGTACGTC.

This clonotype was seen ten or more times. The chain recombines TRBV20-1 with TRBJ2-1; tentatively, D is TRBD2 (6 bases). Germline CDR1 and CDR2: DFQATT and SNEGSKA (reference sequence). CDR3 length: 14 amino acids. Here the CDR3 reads CSAIWIADYNEQFF. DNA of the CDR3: TGCAGCGCGATCTGGATAGCGGATTACAATGAGCAGTTCTTC.

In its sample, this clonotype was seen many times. CDR3 coding DNA: TGTGCCAGCAGTTATGCGCAGGGAAACACCGGGGAGCTGTTTTTT. Translating it yields CASSYAQGNTGELFF. V usage is TRBV6-5 and J usage is TRBJ2-2; D is perhaps TRBD1 (5 bases). V shed 3 bases and J shed 2 bases, with 10 bases lying between them. The CDR3 has 15 amino acids. Germline assignment: CDR1 MNHEY and CDR2 SVGAGI.

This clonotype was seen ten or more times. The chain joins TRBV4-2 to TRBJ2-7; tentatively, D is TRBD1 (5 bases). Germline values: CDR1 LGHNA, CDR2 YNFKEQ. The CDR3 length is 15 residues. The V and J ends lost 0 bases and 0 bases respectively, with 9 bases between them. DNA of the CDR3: TGTGCCAGCAGCCAAGAAGGGGTTCTCTCCTACGAGCAGTACTTC. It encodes CASSQEGVLSYEQYF.

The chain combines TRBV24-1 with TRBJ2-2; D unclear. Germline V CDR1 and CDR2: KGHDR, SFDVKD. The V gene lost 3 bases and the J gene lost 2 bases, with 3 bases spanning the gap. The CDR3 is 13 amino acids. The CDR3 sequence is CATSDINTGELFF. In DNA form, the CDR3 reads TGTGCCACCAGTGATATTAACACCGGGGAGCTGTTTTTT.

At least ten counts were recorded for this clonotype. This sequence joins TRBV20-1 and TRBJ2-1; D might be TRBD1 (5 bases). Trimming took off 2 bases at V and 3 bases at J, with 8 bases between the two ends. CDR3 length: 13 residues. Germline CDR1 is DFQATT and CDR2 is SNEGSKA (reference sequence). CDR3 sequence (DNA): TGCAGTGCTAGAAGACAGAACTACAATGAGCAGTTCTTC. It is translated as CSARRQNYNEQFF.